The 30 T cell receptor beta chains in this list originate from one sample, sequenced in a study of cytomegalovirus exposure and HLA in healthy donors. This PCR relied on a set of 60 Vbeta primers and 13 Jbeta primers. The assay was immunoSEQ multiplex PCR, and TCRdb's table has in-frame clones only and misses some. This sample has 90,000 to 120,000 clones, with more than 60% found just once. The sequenced sample consisted of PBMCs. These receptors came from a woman in her late teens or twenties in good health and CMV-seropositive.

The genes are TRBV28 and TRBJ2-3; the match to TRBD1 covers 7 bases. CDR3 length equals 13 residues. V was clipped by 3 bases and J by 4 bases; unmatched bases: 1. Germline V gives CDR1 MDHEN, CDR2 SYDVKM. As DNA, the CDR3 is TGTGCCAGCAGTTTGAGGGGGCCAGATACGCAGTATTTT. Its translation: CASSLRGPDTQYF.

CDR3 sequence (DNA): TGTGCCATCAGTGCGGAGGGGGGGGATGATCAGCCCCAGCATTTT. Translation: CAISAEGGDDQPQHF. The chain has TRBV10-3 and TRBJ1-5; TRBD1 might be the D (6 bases). CDR3 length: 15 amino acids. Trimming took off 4 bases at V and 5 bases at J, with 15 bases between the two ends. Germline assignment: CDR1 ENHRY and CDR2 SYGVKD.

The chain combines TRBV29-1 with TRBJ2-5, with TRBD2 matching 7 bases. This CDR3 region has 13 residues. The germline CDR1 and CDR2 sequences are SQVTM and ANQGSEA. V lost 6 bases, J lost 4 bases, and 8 bases stayed unmatched. The CDR3 region has the DNA TGCAGCGTCATTGTTGCGGGAGTAGAGACCCAGTACTTC. Its translation: CSVIVAGVETQYF.

The chain has TRBV6-6 and TRBJ2-1; 8 bases are a match to TRBD2. With V trimmed by 7 bases and J by 8 bases, 16 bases remained unmatched. CDR1 is MNHNY, CDR2 SVGAGI, per germline (reference sequence). The CDR3 is made up of 16 amino acids. CDR3 in amino acids: CASNGAQREFIDEQFF. CDR3 in DNA: TGTGCCAGCAATGGAGCCCAGCGGGAGTTCATCGATGAGCAGTTCTTC.

The chain is built from TRBV19 and TRBJ1-5; the D gene is possibly TRBD1 (6 bases). The germline gives CDR1 LNHDA, CDR2 SQIVND (reference sequence). The CDR3 totals 14 residues. V lost 7 bases, J lost 2 bases, and 12 bases lay in between. The CDR3 sequence is CASNGGLGNQPQHF. The CDR3 bases are TGTGCCAGTAACGGGGGGCTGGGCAATCAGCCCCAGCATTTT.

The chain joins TRBV20-1 to TRBJ2-7, with D perhaps matching TRBD1 (6 bases). The CDR3 is made up of 11 amino acids. V was cut by 7 bases and J by 4 bases, with 11 bases left in between. Germline CDR1 is DFQATT and CDR2 is SNEGSKA (reference sequence). CDR3 sequence (DNA): TGCAGTGATTTGGACAGTTACGAGCAGTACTTC. Residues: CSDLDSYEQYF.

The chain carries TRBV7-6 and TRBJ2-7, with 7 bases matching TRBD2. The CDR3 extends over 14 amino acids. The trim removed 2 bases at V and 6 bases at J, leaving 7 bases unmatched. Germline assignment: CDR1 SGHVS and CDR2 FNYEAQ. CDR3 in amino acids: CASSLPGLSSEQYF. The CDR3 region has the DNA TGTGCCAGCAGCTTACCGGGACTATCTTCCGAGCAGTACTTC.

The chain links TRBV4-3 to TRBJ2-1; 11 bases agree with TRBD2. This CDR3 spans 16 amino acids. Losses at the gene ends were 1 base for V and 4 bases for J; bases not matched to a gene: 3. The V gene's germline CDR1 is LGHNA and CDR2 YSLEER. The CDR3 DNA reads TGCGCCAGCAGCCAAGTTGGGACTAGCGGATACAATGAGCAGTTCTTC. It codes for CASSQVGTSGYNEQFF.

The rearrangement links TRBV28 to TRBJ2-7; 10 bases line up with TRBD2. Losses at the gene ends were 6 bases for V and 5 bases for J; bases not matched to a gene: 1. Per germline, CDR1 MDHEN and CDR2 SYDVKM. This CDR3 has 12 residues. The CDR3 DNA is TGTGCCAGCAGCCTAGCGGGGGACGAGCAGTACTTC. This gives the protein CASSLAGDEQYF.

This clone has more than one count but fewer than ten. The chain joins TRBV15 to TRBJ2-7; 11 nucleotides match TRBD2. Germline V CDR1 and CDR2: LNHNV, YYDKDF (reference sequence). The CDR3 sequence is 17 residues long. The V gene end was trimmed by 4 bases and the J gene end by 6 bases; junction bases not matched to a gene: 14. The CDR3 bases are TGTGCCACCAGCATTAGCGGGAGGGCCAGGGCAAATGGCGAGCAGTACTTC. It is translated as CATSISGRARANGEQYF.

This chain connects TRBV6-6 to TRBJ1-2; D unresolved. The V and J ends lost 2 bases and 0 bases respectively, with 4 bases between them. The germline CDR1 and CDR2 sequences are MNHNY and SVGAGI (reference sequence). The CDR3 spans 13 residues. CDR3 in amino acids: CASSYPSNYGYTF. The CDR3 region has the DNA TGTGCCAGCAGTTACCCCTCTAACTATGGCTACACCTTC.

The rearrangement uses TRBV25-1 and TRBJ2-5, with 14 bases that match TRBD2. The last part of the DNA fits TRBJ2-7 better; the J call may be wrong. Germline CDR1 and CDR2: MGHDK and SYGVNS. There are 14 residues in the CDR3. Written as DNA, the CDR3 is TGTGCCAGCAGGGGGACTAGCGGGAGTTACGAGCAGTACTTC. Translating gives CASRGTSGSYEQYF.

The V call is TRBV6-5, the J call TRBJ1-2; 8 bases agree with TRBD1. Germline CDR1 and CDR2: MNHEY and SVGAGI. The CDR3 loop spans 13 amino acids. The ends lost 6 bases at V and 4 bases at J; junction bases unmatched: 4. CDR3 DNA: TGTGCCAGCAGAAAGACAGGGGCCTATGGCTACACCTTC. It translates to CASRKTGAYGYTF.

The chain has TRBV6-4 and TRBJ2-3; TRBD2 matches at 9 bases. The V gene end was trimmed by 3 bases and the J gene end by 4 bases; junction bases not matched to a gene: 5. The CDR3 covers 15 residues. The germline CDR1 and CDR2 sequences are MRHNA and SNTAGT. Here the CDR3 DNA reads TGTGCCAGCAGTGAAAGTAGCGGGAGCTCAGATACGCAGTATTTT. Its protein product is CASSESSGSSDTQYF.

A few counts support this clone. V gene TRBV6-5 combines with J gene TRBJ2-4; possible D gene TRBD1, 5 bases. Trimming left V 2 bases short and J 3 bases short, with 11 bases between. Germline lookup yields CDR1 MNHEY and CDR2 SVGAGI. The CDR3 has 15 amino acids. The CDR3, as DNA: TGTGCCAGCAGTTACGCCCGGCAGGGCAAAAACATTCAGTACTTC. Its protein is CASSYARQGKNIQYF.

This rearrangement joins TRBV28 to TRBJ1-5; D is ambiguous. CDR1 and CDR2 from the germline V gene are MDHEN and SYDVKM. V shed 2 bases and J shed 1 base, with 12 bases lying between them. The length of the CDR3 is 16 residues. The CDR3 region is CASSLGVPGSNQPQHF. Here the CDR3 DNA reads TGTGCCAGCAGTTTAGGGGTGCCGGGAAGCAATCAGCCCCAGCATTTT.

The rearrangement uses TRBV7-8 and TRBJ2-1; TRBD1 agrees at 8 bases. From germline, CDR1 is SGHVS and CDR2 FQNEAQ. This CDR3 contains 17 residues. The junction had 8 bases not matched to a gene; V was cut back by 4 bases and J by 0 bases. The CDR3 protein is CASSSQGAIGSYNEQFF. DNA for the CDR3: TGTGCCAGCAGCTCGCAGGGGGCGATCGGCTCCTACAATGAGCAGTTCTTC.

This sequence joins TRBV30 and TRBJ1-4, with D perhaps TRBD1 (5 bases). The V end lost 5 bases, the J end lost 5 bases, and 12 bases lay between the germline ends. The CDR3 is made up of 13 amino acids. Germline loops: CDR1 GTSNPN, CDR2 SVGIG (reference sequence). CDR3 sequence reads: CAWSSDNNEKLFF. CDR3 nucleotide sequence: TGTGCCTGGTCCTCGGACAACAATGAAAAACTGTTTTTT.

The V call is TRBV4-1, the J call TRBJ2-7; 7 nucleotides align to TRBD2. J lost 0 bases, V lost 3 bases, and 5 bases had no gene match. CDR3 size: 15 residues. The germline gives CDR1 MGHRA, CDR2 YSYEKL. CDR3 loop: CASSHSSGLSYEQYF. The CDR3 DNA follows: TGCGCCAGCAGCCATTCTAGCGGCCTCTCCTACGAGCAGTACTTC.

The chain combines TRBV4-3 with TRBJ2-7; no clear D gene. CDR1 is LGHNA, CDR2 YSLEER, per germline. This CDR3 has 13 amino acids. V lost 0 bases, J lost 9 bases, and 12 bases lay in between. The CDR3 sequence is CASSQDVGDMQYF. CDR3 in DNA: TGCGCCAGCAGCCAAGATGTGGGCGACATGCAGTACTTC.

Note on this clone: One end of the junction is discordant with germline, which a read error may explain. This chain uses TRBV7-2 with TRBJ2-5, with 10 positions matching TRBD2. This CDR3 is 13 amino acids long. Looked up from germline, CDR1 is SGHTA and CDR2 is FQGNSA. The chain's CDR3 is CASRYASGRALNF. Written as DNA, the CDR3 is TGTGCCAGCAGGTATGCAAGCGGGAGGGCTCTTAACTTC.

In this sample, this clone turned up once. In DNA form, the CDR3 reads TGTGCCAGCAGTTTAAGCACCGGGGGAGGTGAAAAACTGTTTTTT. This translates into CASSLSTGGGEKLFF. This sequence joins TRBV28 and TRBJ1-4; D is perhaps TRBD1 (5 bases). V shed 2 bases and J shed 7 bases, with 14 bases lying between them. CDR3 size: 15 residues. The V gene's germline CDR1 is MDHEN and CDR2 SYDVKM.

The chain has TRBV6-6 and TRBJ1-2, with 8 nucleotides matching TRBD1. The trim removed 6 bases at V and 3 bases at J, leaving 9 bases unmatched. The CDR3 is made up of 15 amino acids. CDR1 is MNHNY, CDR2 SVGAGI, per germline (reference sequence). The CDR3 nucleotides are TGTGCCAGCAGCCCCGGACAGGGAGGACACTATGGCTACACCTTC. Protein sequence: CASSPGQGGHYGYTF.

The V gene is TRBV10-3, the J gene TRBJ2-1, with 14 bases matching TRBD2. CDR1 ENHRY and CDR2 SYGVKD come from the germline V gene. The J segment lost 7 bases and the V segment lost 3 bases, leaving 8 bases of the junction unmatched. CDR3 length equals 17 residues. CDR3 loop: CAISDPGTSGSRNEQFF. The CDR3 region has the DNA TGTGCCATCAGTGACCCCGGGACTAGCGGGAGTAGGAATGAGCAGTTCTTC.

The chain employs TRBV9 and TRBJ1-2, with 7 nucleotides matching TRBD1. This CDR3 is 15 amino acids long. The V and J ends lost 4 bases and 4 bases, in that order; junction bases with no gene match: 10. Per germline, CDR1 SGDLS and CDR2 YYNGEE. The CDR3 sequence: CASSFGKGGTYGYTF. The CDR3 DNA reads TGTGCCAGCAGCTTTGGTAAAGGGGGCACCTATGGCTACACCTTC.

This chain joins TRBV28 and TRBJ2-7; D is unresolved. Germline V gene data show CDR1 as MDHEN and CDR2 as SYDVKM. V shed 5 bases and J shed 3 bases, with 17 bases lying between them. CDR3 length equals 15 residues. CDR3 nucleotide sequence: TGTGCCAGCAGTGACTCGGCGGTACCGGGCTACGAGCAGTACTTC. Its protein product is CASSDSAVPGYEQYF.

V is TRBV28 and J is TRBJ1-1; D call uncertain. The CDR3 is 12 residues long. The germline V gene encodes CDR1 MDHEN and CDR2 SYDVKM. In DNA form, the CDR3 reads TGTGTCTCGACGGACTTGAACACTGAAGCTTTCTTT. It yields the protein CVSTDLNTEAFF.

This clone qualifies as medium-sized. This chain links TRBV4-2 with TRBJ1-2; D is ambiguous. This CDR3 is 16 amino acids long. The germline V and J ends were trimmed by 2 bases and 4 bases, with 17 bases remaining between them. The germline gives CDR1 LGHNA, CDR2 YNFKEQ. The CDR3, as DNA: TGTGCCAGCAGCCAATATTCGGTAGAACAGATCTATGGCTACACCTTC. The encoded protein is CASSQYSVEQIYGYTF.

The rearrangement joins TRBV30 to TRBJ1-2; possible D gene TRBD1, 5 bases. Trimming shortened V by 4 bases and J by 1 base, and 13 bases separated the two germline ends. The CDR3 consists of 14 residues. From germline, CDR1 is GTSNPN and CDR2 SVGIG (reference sequence). As DNA, the CDR3 is TGTGCCTGGAAGGGTCCGGGGGTTAACTATGGCTACACCTTC. Protein: CAWKGPGVNYGYTF.

J is TRBJ2-3 and V is TRBV7-3; TRBD2 aligns across 12 bases. The CDR3 consists of 18 residues. V trimming: 4 bases; J trimming: 4 bases; junction bases outside the gene matches: 12. Germline CDR1 and CDR2: SGHTA and FQGTGA. The CDR3 nucleotides are TGTGCCAGCAGCTCCTATCCCCGGACTAGCGGGGCCGCAGATACGCAGTATTTT. This gives the protein CASSSYPRTSGAADTQYF.